This passage covers 16 T cell receptor beta chains from one sample sequenced in a study of blood T cell repertoires in COVID-19. TCRdb keeps only in-frame clones here, not all; method: immunoSEQ multiplex PCR. The top ten hold 15% of the sample, which has about 160,000 clones, more than 75% seen once. Sequencing input: peripheral blood. These receptors all come from a human donor with acute or convalescent COVID-19. The donor label of this sample is uncertain.

This rearrangement joins TRBV12-5 to TRBJ2-1; TRBD2 aligns across 14 bases. The CDR3 totals 16 residues. Germline V gives CDR1 LGHNT, CDR2 FRNRAP. V shed 7 bases and J 7 bases; nucleotides not matched to a gene: 9. CDR3 region: CASDKGLAGGWNEQFF. The CDR3 DNA reads TGTGCTAGTGATAAAGGACTAGCGGGGGGTTGGAATGAGCAGTTCTTC.

The chain joins TRBV6-5 to TRBJ1-4; TRBD1 aligns across 8 bases. This CDR3 region has 13 residues. Unmatched junction bases numbered 1, after V lost 7 bases and J lost 3 bases. The germline CDR1 and CDR2 sequences are MNHEY and SVGAGI. CDR3 protein: CASMTGANEKLFF. CDR3 coding DNA: TGTGCCAGCATGACAGGGGCTAATGAAAAACTGTTTTTT.

The V and J genes are TRBV6-1 and TRBJ1-2; 11 bases match TRBD1. Trimming took 3 bases from V and 9 from J; bases not matched to a gene: 3. The CDR3 has 13 residues. The germline gives CDR1 MNHNS, CDR2 SASEGT. CDR3 sequence reads: CASSDRDRGSYTF. For the CDR3, the DNA is TGTGCCAGCAGTGATCGGGACAGGGGGAGCTACACCTTC.

This clone was observed once. This sequence joins TRBV15 and TRBJ1-2, with 8 bases aligning to TRBD1. The CDR3 has 17 amino acids. The V segment lost 3 bases and the J segment 1 base; nucleotides outside the gene matches: 10. Germline V lookup: CDR1 LNHNV, CDR2 YYDKDF (reference sequence). CDR3 loop: CATSSPRGDRSNYGYTF. In DNA form, the CDR3 reads TGTGCCACCAGCAGTCCTCGGGGGGACAGGAGTAACTATGGCTACACCTTC. Complete variable domain (other parts from reference TRBV15 and TRBJ1-2): DAMVIQNPRYQVTQFGKPVTLSCSQTLNHNVMYWYQQKSSQAPKLLFHYYDKDFNNEADTPDNFQSRRPNTSFCFLDIRSPGLGDTAMYLCATSSPRGDRSNYGYTFGSGTRLTVV.

The chain combines TRBV7-9 with TRBJ2-2; 9 bases line up with TRBD1. Germline lookup yields CDR1 SEHNR and CDR2 FQNEAQ (reference sequence). CDR3 length: 16 residues. V trimming: 0 bases; J trimming: 7 bases; junction bases outside the gene matches: 6. CDR3 nucleotide sequence: TGTGCCAGCAGCTTAGCAGGACAGGGGTACAACGGGGAGCTGTTTTTT. The encoded protein is CASSLAGQGYNGELFF.

This chain uses TRBV5-1 with TRBJ1-2, with 7 bases that match TRBD1. Germline V CDR1 and CDR2: SGHRS, YFSETQ. V was pared by 5 bases and J by 2 bases, with 9 bases of the junction left unmatched. CDR3 length: 15 amino acids. This chain's CDR3 is CASSSSPTGNYGYTF. CDR3 coding DNA: TGCGCCAGCAGTTCAAGTCCGACAGGGAACTATGGCTACACCTTC.

The V and J genes are TRBV18 and TRBJ2-7, with 7 positions matching TRBD1. Germline CDR1 reads KGHSH; CDR2 reads LQKENI. CDR3 length: 17 amino acids. Losses at the gene ends were 5 bases for V and 2 bases for J; bases not matched to a gene: 15. CDR3 protein: CASSSATPGQVPYEQYF. The DNA of the CDR3 is TGTGCCAGCTCATCAGCGACTCCCGGACAGGTCCCCTACGAGCAGTACTTC.

The V and J genes are TRBV3-1 (or the pseudogene TRBV3-2) and TRBJ2-7; D remains unclear. Per germline, CDR1 LGHDT and CDR2 YNNKEL (reference sequence). V dropped 1 base and J dropped 4 bases, with 5 bases sitting between them. The CDR3 spans 12 residues. CDR3 loop: CASSQATYEQYF. Written as DNA, the CDR3 is TGTGCCAGCAGCCAAGCAACTTACGAGCAGTACTTC.

The rearrangement joins TRBV5-5 to TRBJ1-2; 9 bases map to TRBD1. Losses at the gene ends were 4 bases for V and 3 bases for J; bases not matched to a gene: 7. CDR1 SGHKS and CDR2 YYEKEE come from the germline V gene (reference sequence). The CDR3 covers 15 residues. In DNA form, the CDR3 reads TGTGCCAGCAGCCCCAGGACAGGGGCCCACTATGGCTACACCTTC. Its protein is CASSPRTGAHYGYTF.

The rearrangement uses TRBV11-2 and TRBJ1-1; 7 nucleotides match TRBD1. Unmatched junction bases numbered 3, after V lost 4 bases and J lost 10 bases. Germline V CDR1 and CDR2: SGHAT, FQNNGV. This CDR3 region has 11 residues. CDR3 nucleotides: TGTGCCAGCAGCTCCCAGGGGGGAGCTTTCTTT. Its protein product is CASSSQGGAFF. The variable domain in full, completed from reference TRBV11-2 and TRBJ1-1, reads EAGVAQSPRYKIIEKRQSVAFWCNPISGHATLYWYQQILGQGPKLLIQFQNNGVVDDSQLPKDRFSAERLKGVDSTLKIQPAKLEDSAVYLCASSSQGGAFFGQGTRLTVV.

This sequence joins TRBV10-1 and TRBJ1-2, with 7 bases that match TRBD1. There are 12 residues in the CDR3. CDR1 and CDR2 (germline): WNHNN, SYGVQD (reference sequence). V gave up 6 bases and J gave up 8 bases; unmatched junction bases: 6. Written as DNA, the CDR3 is TGCGCCAGCAGCGGGACAGCCAAGGGCTACACCTTC. It is translated as CASSGTAKGYTF.

V is TRBV29-1 and J is TRBJ1-2; 8 positions match TRBD1. This CDR3 spans 12 amino acids. Trimming took 2 bases from V and 8 from J; bases not matched to a gene: 4. Germline CDR1 and CDR2: SQVTM and ANQGSEA. DNA for the CDR3: TGCAGCGTTGAACAGGACAGGGACGGCTACACCTTC. Translation: CSVEQDRDGYTF.

The V and J genes are TRBV30 and TRBJ1-2, with TRBD1 matching 8 bases. V trimming: 5 bases; J trimming: 6 bases; junction bases outside the gene matches: 8. CDR3 length: 13 residues. Germline CDR1 GTSNPN, CDR2 SVGIG (reference sequence). The chain's CDR3 is CAWLGQGYDGYTF. The CDR3 nucleotides are TGTGCCTGGCTTGGACAGGGTTATGATGGCTACACCTTC. Combining the CDR3 with reference TRBV30 and TRBJ1-2 gives the whole variable domain SQTIHQWPATLVQPVGSPLSLECTVEGTSNPNLYWYRQAAGRGLQLLFYSVGIGQISSEVPQNLSASRPQDRQFILSSKKLLLSDSGFYLCAWLGQGYDGYTFGSGTRLTVV.

V is TRBV30 and J is TRBJ1-2; TRBD1 might be the D (5 bases). The germline CDR1 and CDR2 sequences are GTSNPN and SVGIG (reference sequence). Between the trimmed V and J ends, which lost 3 bases and 6 bases, there was a span of 17 bases. The CDR3 is 14 residues long. CDR3 nucleotides: TGTGCCTGGAGAGGTCAGGCCCTAGGGGATGGCTACACCTTC. Its translation is CAWRGQALGDGYTF.

The chain has TRBV5-1 and TRBJ2-1; D may be TRBD2 (7 bases). Trimming removed 0 bases at V and 10 bases at J, with 20 bases between. Germline V gives CDR1 SGHRS, CDR2 YFSETQ. The CDR3 has 16 residues. The CDR3 loop is CASSLEGGGSSREQFF. The CDR3 DNA is TGCGCCAGCAGCTTGGAGGGGGGGGGCTCCTCACGGGAGCAGTTCTTC.

V is TRBV19 and J is TRBJ2-5; TRBD2 matches 7 bases. The trim removed 10 bases at V and 6 bases at J, leaving 14 bases unmatched. The CDR3 is 14 amino acids. Germline CDR1 is LNHDA and CDR2 is SQIVND (reference sequence). For the CDR3, the DNA is TGTGCCACTAAAGGGGCAACGGGGGGACAGACCCAGTACTTC. Protein sequence: CATKGATGGQTQYF.